Listed below are T cell receptor beta chains from one sample, sequenced in a study of regulatory T cells in long-lasting Graves disease. MiXCR, applied by TCRdb to the multiplex PCR reads, yields one record per CDR3 protein. The table shows 400,000 to 500,000 distinct CDR3 sequences, with about 21% occurring only once. The sample was peripheral blood mononuclear cells (PBMCs), taken when the disease was refractory, from a patient treated with antithyroid drugs. These receptor sequences come from a female donor with Graves disease. CDR3s include the opening cysteine and the closing phenylalanine or tryptophan. A D gene is named only where the DNA matches it firmly. Rows may omit the clone size; those that give it use once, few, many or a size class.

CDR3nt: TGTGCCTGGAGTGTATCTATCGGGATCTTCGATGAGCAGTACTTC
CDR3aa: CAWSVSIGIFDEQYF
v_gene: TRBV30
j_gene: TRBJ2-7
abundance: .
d_gene: .

CDR3nt: TGTGCCAGCAGACCCCGGGGCGGGAGAGGGGATGAGCAGTTCTTC
CDR3aa: CASRPRGGRGDEQFF
v_gene: TRBV2
j_gene: TRBJ2-1
abundance: .
d_gene: TRBD2

CDR3nt: TGCGCCAGCAGCTCCCTCGGGACAGACCCAACGGTGCAGTTCTTC
CDR3aa: CASSSLGTDPTVQFF
v_gene: TRBV5-1
j_gene: TRBJ2-1
abundance: .
d_gene: TRBD1

CDR3nt: TGTGCCAGCAGTCTCGGTGGAGGCTCAACTAATGAAAAACTGTTTTTT
CDR3aa: CASSLGGGSTNEKLFF
v_gene: TRBV12-3/TRBV12-4
j_gene: TRBJ1-4
abundance: many
d_gene: .

CDR3nt: TGTGCCAGTCGGGACAGGGGTACTGGGGCCAACGTCCTGACTTTC
CDR3aa: CASRDRGTGANVLTF
v_gene: TRBV6-1
j_gene: TRBJ2-6
abundance: few
d_gene: TRBD1

CDR3nt: TGTGCCAGCAGTCCGATCCCTGCGGGACAACCCCACTACGAGCAGTACTTC
CDR3aa: CASSPIPAGQPHYEQYF
v_gene: TRBV28
j_gene: TRBJ2-7
abundance: many
d_gene: .

CDR3nt: TGTGCCAGCAGTTTTGACGGACGTTATGGCTACACCTTC
CDR3aa: CASSFDGRYGYTF
v_gene: TRBV25-1
j_gene: TRBJ1-2
abundance: .
d_gene: .

CDR3nt: TGTGCCATCAATCCGGGACAGACCTACAATGAGCAGTTCTTC
CDR3aa: CAINPGQTYNEQFF
v_gene: TRBV10-3
j_gene: TRBJ2-1
abundance: .
d_gene: TRBD1

CDR3nt: TGCGCCAGCGGCAACCTCAGAGGAGGGGGAGAGCAGTACTTC
CDR3aa: CASGNLRGGGEQYF
v_gene: TRBV10-2
j_gene: TRBJ2-7
abundance: many
d_gene: .

CDR3nt: TGTGCCAGCAGCTTGGAGGTCAGGACGAACACCGGGGAGCTGTTTTTT
CDR3aa: CASSLEVRTNTGELFF
v_gene: TRBV5-4
j_gene: TRBJ2-2
abundance: .
d_gene: .

CDR3nt: TGTGCCACCAGCAGACCCACAGGGGGCAATCAGCCCCAGCATTTT
CDR3aa: CATSRPTGGNQPQHF
v_gene: TRBV15
j_gene: TRBJ1-5
abundance: few
d_gene: TRBD1

CDR3nt: TGTGCCAGCAGCTTGGTGGTCTGGCAGCTCTCTGGAAACACCATATATTTT
CDR3aa: CASSLVVWQLSGNTIYF
v_gene: TRBV7-9
j_gene: TRBJ1-3
abundance: .
d_gene: .

CDR3nt: TGTGCCAGCAGTTTATATGGACAGGCTTATGGCTACACCTTC
CDR3aa: CASSLYGQAYGYTF
v_gene: TRBV28
j_gene: TRBJ1-2
abundance: many
d_gene: TRBD1

CDR3nt: TGTGCCAGCGGCCCGTGGGGGGCCTACGAGCAGTACTTC
CDR3aa: CASGPWGAYEQYF
v_gene: TRBV12-3/TRBV12-4
j_gene: TRBJ2-7
abundance: many
d_gene: .

CDR3nt: TGTGCCACCAGTGACCCCACTACTAGCGGGAGTACCGGGGAGCTGTTTTTT
CDR3aa: CATSDPTTSGSTGELFF
v_gene: TRBV24-1
j_gene: TRBJ2-2
abundance: few
d_gene: TRBD2

CDR3nt: TGTGCCTGGAGATTGGTGGTGAGGGGGGAAGCTTTCTTT
CDR3aa: CAWRLVVRGEAFF
v_gene: TRBV30
j_gene: TRBJ1-1
abundance: .
d_gene: .

CDR3nt: TGTGCCAGCAGTTCCGGGCTAGCGGGAGGCTACGAGCAGTACTTC
CDR3aa: CASSSGLAGGYEQYF
v_gene: TRBV12-3/TRBV12-4
j_gene: TRBJ2-7
abundance: many
d_gene: TRBD2

CDR3nt: TGTGCCAGCAGCAGGGACAGGGCTCACTACGAGCAGTACTTC
CDR3aa: CASSRDRAHYEQYF
v_gene: TRBV2
j_gene: TRBJ2-7
abundance: many
d_gene: TRBD1

CDR3nt: TGTGCCATCAGTTACGCCCCGGAGACCCAGTACTTC
CDR3aa: CAISYAPETQYF
v_gene: TRBV10-3
j_gene: TRBJ2-5
abundance: .
d_gene: .

CDR3nt: TGTGCCAGCAGCTTAACCCCCCCTGCGACGGGAAACACCGGGGAGCTGTTTTTT
CDR3aa: CASSLTPPATGNTGELFF
v_gene: TRBV7-9
j_gene: TRBJ2-2
abundance: .
d_gene: .

CDR3nt: TGTGCCAGCAGCCAAGACCGGACAGGGTTAGGGGCCAACGTCCTGACTTTC
CDR3aa: CASSQDRTGLGANVLTF
v_gene: TRBV14
j_gene: TRBJ2-6
abundance: few
d_gene: TRBD1

CDR3nt: TGTGCCTGGAGAGACATCTCCTACGAGCAGTACTTC
CDR3aa: CAWRDISYEQYF
v_gene: TRBV30
j_gene: TRBJ2-7
abundance: many
d_gene: .